One sample yielded the 22 T cell receptor beta chains listed below, sequenced in a study of control samples from healthy donors and cancer patients. Clones were sequenced by immunoSEQ multiplex PCR, and TCRdb holds only the in-frame ones, with some missing. The sample gives more than 85,000 clones, roughly 80% of which show up once; about 12% is in the top ten. The specimen was blood. The receptor set was obtained from a woman aged 50 to 65 in good health.

CDR3 in amino acids: CASSSPVLNSYEQYF. The CDR3 region has the DNA TGTGCCAGCAGTTCCCCGGTCCTTAACTCCTACGAGCAGTACTTC. The chain employs TRBV6-6 and TRBJ2-7; D is unresolved. V dropped 4 bases and J dropped 0 bases, with 13 bases sitting between them. Per the germline V gene, CDR1 is MNHNY and CDR2 is SVGAGI (reference sequence). The CDR3 covers 15 residues.

The CDR3 is CASSAIRDKNYGYTF. CDR3 nucleotides: TGTGCCAGCAGCGCAATCCGGGACAAGAACTATGGCTACACCTTC. The J gene is TRBJ1-2, the V gene TRBV11-3, with D perhaps TRBD1 (6 bases). V was cut by 5 bases and J by 2 bases, with 15 bases left in between. Germline V gene data show CDR1 as SGHNT and CDR2 as YENEEA. CDR3 length: 15 amino acids.

Notes on this clone: This specimen includes other DNA sequences encoding the same CDR3. The chain carries TRBV9 and TRBJ2-7; D could derive from TRBD1 or TRBD2 (5 bases each). Germline CDR1 is SGDLS and CDR2 is YYNGEE. Trimming shortened V by 0 bases and J by 0 bases, and 10 bases separated the two germline ends. The CDR3 has 15 residues. In nucleotides, the CDR3 is TGTGCCAGCAGCGTAGGTGGGACGTTCTCCTACGAGCAGTACTTC. The encoded protein is CASSVGGTFSYEQYF.

V gene TRBV29-1 combines with J gene TRBJ2-7, with a possible D match to TRBD1 (5 bases). The CDR3 contains 13 residues. Per germline, CDR1 SQVTM and CDR2 ANQGSEA. The V end was cut by 4 bases, the J end by 6 bases, with 16 bases between. The CDR3: CSVVLGREGEQYF. CDR3 bases: TGCAGCGTTGTGCTTGGCAGGGAAGGCGAGCAGTACTTC.

V gene TRBV24-1 combines with J gene TRBJ2-2; tentative D call: TRBD2 (5 bases). The CDR3 has 16 residues. Deletions cut 1 base from V and 2 bases from J, with 10 bases between. Germline CDR1 and CDR2: KGHDR and SFDVKD. This CDR3 reads CATSDFGLANTGELFF. The CDR3 bases are TGTGCCACCAGTGATTTTGGCCTAGCCAACACCGGGGAGCTGTTTTTT.

This sequence joins TRBV25-1 and TRBJ2-3, with TRBD1 matching over 10 bases. The CDR3 has 15 amino acids. The germline V gene encodes CDR1 MGHDK and CDR2 SYGVNS. V lost 2 bases to trimming and J lost 2 bases; unmatched junction nucleotides: 1. CDR3: CASSEGQGDTDTQYF. Here the CDR3 DNA reads TGTGCCAGCAGTGAAGGACAGGGGGACACAGATACGCAGTATTTT.

This chain joins TRBV19 and TRBJ1-5, with no clear D. V was clipped by 5 bases and J by 7 bases, with 12 bases between them. In germline, CDR1 is LNHDA, CDR2 SQIVND (reference sequence). The CDR3 has 13 residues. CDR3 bases: TGTGCCAGTAGTCAAAGCCATAGCCAGCCCCAGCATTTT. Translated, it gives CASSQSHSQPQHF.

The chain couples TRBV7-6 to TRBJ2-7; D gene ambiguous. Per germline, CDR1 SGHVS and CDR2 FNYEAQ. The CDR3 runs 14 residues. Trimming took 1 base from V and 4 from J, leaving 11 bases between them. CDR3 sequence: CASSLEGGLYEQYF. CDR3 nucleotide sequence: TGTGCCAGCAGCTTAGAGGGCGGTTTGTACGAGCAGTACTTC.

J is TRBJ2-1 and V is TRBV4-2, with TRBD2 identical over 9 bases. J was trimmed by 5 bases and V by 4 bases; bases with no gene match: 12. Germline-derived CDR1 and CDR2 are LGHNA and YNFKEQ. The CDR3 loop spans 17 amino acids. The CDR3 coding sequence is TGTGCCAGCAGCCTGGGGCAAGGAGCGGGGGGCAACAATGAGCAGTTCTTC. As protein: CASSLGQGAGGNNEQFF.

The gene calls are TRBV6-2 or TRBV6-3 and TRBJ1-5; possibly TRBD1 for D (6 bases). With 2 bases removed from V and 0 bases from J, the gap between germline ends came to 17 bases. The CDR3 totals 18 residues. CDR1 and CDR2 (germline): MNHEY, SVGEGT. The CDR3 sequence: CASSYLIEDSLSNQPQHF. CDR3 DNA: TGTGCCAGCAGTTACCTAATAGAGGACAGTCTTAGCAATCAGCCCCAGCATTTT.

This clone was counted between two and nine times. Within the sample, other DNA sequences also encode this same CDR3. The rearrangement links TRBV5-4 to TRBJ2-7; 9 bases line up with TRBD1. CDR1 and CDR2 (germline): SGHNT, YYREEE (reference sequence). Losses at the gene ends were 3 bases for V and 3 bases for J; bases not matched to a gene: 4. The CDR3 totals 14 residues. The CDR3 bases are TGTGCCAGCAGCTCGGGACAGGGTTTCTACGAGCAGTACTTC. Amino acids: CASSSGQGFYEQYF. The complete variable domain, with remaining parts taken from reference TRBV5-4 and TRBJ2-7, reads ETGVTQSPTHLIKTRGQQVTLRCSSQSGHNTVSWYQQALGQGPQFIFQYYREEENGRGNFPPRFSGLQFPNYSSELNVNALELDDSALYLCASSSGQGFYEQYFGPGTRLTVT.

The chain has TRBV7-8 and TRBJ2-2; 7 bases are shared with TRBD1. J was trimmed by 0 bases and V by 5 bases; bases with no gene match: 3. The CDR3 runs 15 residues. The germline V gene has CDR1 SGHVS and CDR2 FQNEAQ. CDR3 bases: TGTGCCAGCAGCCTCGACAGGGCGAACACCGGGGAGCTGTTTTTT. It is translated as CASSLDRANTGELFF.

V is TRBV4-1 and J is TRBJ1-1; tentatively, D is TRBD1 (6 bases). This CDR3 is 14 amino acids long. V lost 4 bases and J lost 1, with 10 bases in between. Per the germline V gene, CDR1 is MGHRA and CDR2 is YSYEKL. DNA for the CDR3: TGCGCCAGCAGCCTATCACAGGGGAACACTGAAGCTTTCTTT. Protein: CASSLSQGNTEAFF.

J is TRBJ1-1 and V is TRBV10-3; TRBD1 matches 7 bases. Germline V CDR1 and CDR2: ENHRY, SYGVKD. The CDR3 runs to 12 residues. J lost 6 bases, V lost 10 bases, and 8 bases had no gene match. In DNA form, the CDR3 reads TGTGCCACAAACACCGGGACAGCTGAAGCTTTCTTT. It codes for CATNTGTAEAFF.

The V and J genes are TRBV29-1 and TRBJ2-7; 7 bases map to TRBD2. This CDR3 has 12 amino acids. The V gene's germline CDR1 is SQVTM and CDR2 ANQGSEA. Losses at the gene ends were 5 bases for V and 7 bases for J; bases not matched to a gene: 8. The CDR3 sequence: CSVFTSAGEQYF. The CDR3 bases are TGCAGCGTTTTCACTTCAGCGGGAGAGCAGTACTTC.

The chain is built from TRBV7-2 and TRBJ2-7, with 8 bases identical to TRBD2. The germline V gene encodes CDR1 SGHTA and CDR2 FQGNSA. The CDR3 covers 15 residues. The V and J ends lost 0 bases and 1 base, in that order; junction bases with no gene match: 2. CDR3 residues: CASSLAAGGSYEQYF. The CDR3, as DNA: TGTGCCAGCAGCTTAGCGGCGGGAGGATCCTACGAGCAGTACTTC.

The chain couples TRBV7-6 to TRBJ2-5, with D perhaps matching TRBD1 or TRBD2 (6 bases each). The V end lost 2 bases, the J end lost 5 bases, and 12 bases lay between the germline ends. The germline V gene encodes CDR1 SGHVS and CDR2 FNYEAQ. The CDR3 contains 14 residues. The CDR3 DNA reads as TGTGCCAGCAGCTTAATCAGAGGGGGGGAGACCCAGTACTTC. Translated: CASSLIRGGETQYF.

The chain couples TRBV7-3 to TRBJ1-6; TRBD1 aligns across 9 bases. In germline, CDR1 is SGHTA, CDR2 FQGTGA. This CDR3 spans 17 amino acids. With 2 bases clipped from V and 8 bases from J, the junction kept 10 bases outside the gene matches. The CDR3 DNA reads TGTGCCAGCAGCTTACAAGCGGGACAGGGTATCGATTCACCCCTCCACTTT. Its translation is CASSLQAGQGIDSPLHF.

This clone was seen only once. This rearrangement joins TRBV7-2 to TRBJ2-5; D is unresolved. The CDR3 contains 12 residues. Germline assignment: CDR1 SGHTA and CDR2 FQGNSA. Between the trimmed V and J ends, which lost 3 bases and 5 bases, there was a span of 7 bases. The CDR3 loop reads CASSFSFETQYF. For the CDR3, the DNA is TGTGCCAGCAGCTTTTCGTTCGAGACCCAGTACTTC.

The chain links TRBV15 to TRBJ2-1, with D perhaps matching TRBD1 (6 bases). Trimming removed 0 bases at V and 4 bases at J, with 10 bases between. The CDR3 length is 15 residues. Germline loops: CDR1 LNHNV, CDR2 YYDKDF (reference sequence). The CDR3 here is CATSRDGRGYNEQFF. The CDR3 DNA is TGTGCCACCAGCAGAGACGGCAGGGGTTACAATGAGCAGTTCTTC.

V and J are TRBV9 and TRBJ2-3; TRBD1 matches 9 bases. The CDR3 runs to 17 residues. V lost 4 bases, J lost 3 bases, and 12 bases stayed unmatched. CDR1 SGDLS and CDR2 YYNGEE come from the germline V gene. CDR3 bases: TGTGCCAGCAGCCCCGGCCTCGGACAGGGGAGGACAGATACGCAGTATTTT. It specifies CASSPGLGQGRTDTQYF.

The chain couples TRBV20-1 to TRBJ1-1; no firm D call. CDR3 length equals 12 residues. Germline CDR1 DFQATT, CDR2 SNEGSKA (reference sequence). Trimming stripped 3 bases from V and 3 bases from J, with 8 bases between. CDR3 coding DNA: TGCAGTGCTAGTTCCGGGGACACTGAAGCTTTCTTT. Encoded protein: CSASSGDTEAFF.